Presented here are 7 T cell receptor beta chains from one specimen sequenced in a study of cytomegalovirus exposure and HLA in healthy donors. With 60 Vbeta and 13 Jbeta primers, the PCR was carried out. Clones were sequenced by immunoSEQ multiplex PCR, and TCRdb holds only the in-frame ones, with some missing. There are over 150,000 clones in the sample; roughly 70% occur only once, and more than 2.5% lies in the top ten. Sequencing was performed on PBMCs. Source of these receptors: a woman in her twenties or thirties in good health and CMV-seronegative.

This clone was counted only a few times. This chain uses TRBV6-5 with TRBJ1-1; D perhaps matches TRBD1 (6 bases). The V gene's germline CDR1 is MNHEY and CDR2 SVGAGI. This CDR3 is built from 14 residues. Trimming stripped 6 bases from V and 4 bases from J, with 15 bases between. The CDR3 region has the DNA TGTGCCAGCAGAAACAGGGATTGGGGCACTGAAGCTTTCTTT. Translating gives CASRNRDWGTEAFF.

The genes are TRBV5-4 and TRBJ1-2; TRBD1 might be the D (5 bases). The germline V gene has CDR1 SGHNT and CDR2 YYREEE (reference sequence). CDR3 length equals 17 residues. The germline V and J ends were trimmed by 4 bases and 10 bases, with 29 bases remaining between them. The CDR3 nucleotides are TGTGCCAGCAGCCCCGGATCTGGGGGGTCGAAGTTTAAGGTCTACACCTTC. It yields the protein CASSPGSGGSKFKVYTF.

The chain carries TRBV18 and TRBJ2-1; maybe TRBD1 (5 bases). The V end lost 3 bases, the J end lost 9 bases, and 12 bases lay between the germline ends. This CDR3 is built from 13 residues. The germline V gene has CDR1 KGHSH and CDR2 LQKENI. The CDR3 loop reads CASSPARVSEQFF. The CDR3 nucleotides are TGTGCCAGCTCACCCGCCAGGGTCAGTGAGCAGTTCTTC.

V and J are TRBV7-3 and TRBJ2-7, with D hard to call. The CDR3 covers 15 residues. CDR1 SGHTA and CDR2 FQGTGA come from the germline V gene. The germline V and J ends were trimmed by 4 bases and 7 bases, with 20 bases remaining between them. The CDR3 loop reads CASSSRSFPPWEQYF. The CDR3 DNA is TGTGCCAGCAGCTCGAGGTCCTTCCCTCCGTGGGAGCAGTACTTC.

This sequence joins TRBV28 and TRBJ1-5; no definite D call. CDR3 length: 15 residues. Germline-derived CDR1 and CDR2 are MDHEN and SYDVKM. V lost 7 bases and J 2 bases, leaving 15 bases between the germline ends. The CDR3 loop reads CASTSLQQGNQPQHF. Written as DNA, the CDR3 is TGTGCCAGCACCTCCCTCCAGCAGGGCAATCAGCCCCAGCATTTT.

The chain carries TRBV6-5 and TRBJ1-6; D is possibly TRBD1 (5 bases). V dropped 0 bases and J dropped 7 bases, with 13 bases sitting between them. This CDR3 has 16 amino acids. Germline V gene sequence: CDR1 MNHEY, CDR2 SVGAGI. CDR3 region: CASSYSGGGINSPLHF. CDR3 DNA sequence: TGTGCCAGCAGTTACTCCGGGGGAGGCATCAATTCACCCCTCCACTTT.

V gene TRBV4-2 combines with J gene TRBJ2-5; 10 positions match TRBD2. The V gene's germline CDR1 is LGHNA and CDR2 YNFKEQ. V shed 6 bases, J shed 4 bases, and the junction held 8 bases outside the gene matches. The CDR3 sequence is 15 residues long. CDR3 DNA sequence: TGTGCCAGCAGTCCAGCGGGAGGGCCGACAGAGACCCAGTACTTC. Its translation is CASSPAGGPTETQYF.